This T cell receptor beta chain was found in a study of cytomegalovirus exposure and HLA in healthy donors. General study findings and limits: The availability of immune exposure information extended only to CMV serostatus. Researchers counted 150 to 200 TCR beta chains as cytomegalovirus-associated.

As to this clone: Antigen specificity is unknown.

The V and J ends lost 3 bases and 2 bases respectively, with 14 bases between them. CDR1 is KGHSH, CDR2 LQKENI, per germline. This CDR3 is built from 15 residues. PCR used 60 Vbeta primers and 13 Jbeta primers. TCRdb's table, derived via immunoSEQ multiplex PCR, lists solely in-frame clones and lacks some. The sample includes approximately 85,000 clones, around 80% of them seen just once. Sequencing input: PBMCs. The rearrangement uses TRBV18 and TRBJ2-7; D is possibly TRBD1 (5 bases). This sequence was found in a man aged 30 to 39 in good health and CMV-seronegative. CDR3 sequence (DNA): TGTGCCAGCTCACCCAGGGTCTTATTACCCTACGAGCAGTACTTC. Translating gives CASSPRVLLPYEQYF. Full variable domain (missing parts from reference TRBV18 and TRBJ2-7): NAGVMQNPRHLVRRRGQEARLRCSPMKGHSHVYWYRQLPEEGLKFMVYLQKENIIDESGMPKERFSAEFPKEGPSILRIQQVVRGDSAAYFCASSPRVLLPYEQYFGPGTRLTVT.